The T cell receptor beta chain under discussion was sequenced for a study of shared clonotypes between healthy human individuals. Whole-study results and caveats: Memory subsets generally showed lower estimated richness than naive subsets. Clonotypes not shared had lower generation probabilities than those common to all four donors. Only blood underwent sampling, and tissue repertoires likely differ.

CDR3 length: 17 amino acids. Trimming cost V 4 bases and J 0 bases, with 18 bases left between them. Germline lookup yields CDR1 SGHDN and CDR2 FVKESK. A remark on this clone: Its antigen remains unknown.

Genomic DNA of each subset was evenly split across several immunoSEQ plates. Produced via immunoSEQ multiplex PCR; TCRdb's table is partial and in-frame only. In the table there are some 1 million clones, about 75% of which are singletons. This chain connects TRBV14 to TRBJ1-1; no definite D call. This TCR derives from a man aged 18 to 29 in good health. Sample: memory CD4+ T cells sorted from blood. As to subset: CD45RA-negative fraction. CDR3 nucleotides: TGTGCCAGCAGCCTCTGGGGTCCTCGTGCCATGAACACTGAAGCTTTCTTT. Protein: CASSLWGPRAMNTEAFF.